This passage covers 10 T cell receptor beta chains from one sample sequenced in a study of chemoradiotherapy in HPV16-positive cancers. Produced via immunoSEQ multiplex PCR; TCRdb's table is partial and in-frame only. The data show tens of thousands of clones, approximately 94% seen once. The sample here was blood, taken from a patient who underwent chemoradiotherapy. The receptors come from a human donor with HPV-associated anogenital cancer.

This chain connects TRBV5-4 to TRBJ2-2, with unresolved D. In germline, CDR1 is SGHNT, CDR2 YYREEE (reference sequence). V was pared by 3 bases and J by 4 bases, with 4 bases between. The CDR3 contains 12 residues. CDR3 region: CASSWGTGELFF. The CDR3 DNA sequence: TGTGCCAGCAGCTGGGGCACCGGGGAGCTGTTTTTT. The complete variable domain, with remaining parts taken from reference TRBV5-4 and TRBJ2-2, reads ETGVTQSPTHLIKTRGQQVTLRCSSQSGHNTVSWYQQALGQGPQFIFQYYREEENGRGNFPPRFSGLQFPNYSSELNVNALELDDSALYLCASSWGTGELFFGEGSRLTVL.

V gene TRBV19 combines with J gene TRBJ1-2, with a weak D call TRBD1 (5 bases). With 2 bases removed from V and 4 bases from J, the gap between germline ends came to 11 bases. The CDR3 loop spans 14 amino acids. Germline CDR1 is LNHDA and CDR2 is SQIVND (reference sequence). The CDR3 spells CASSIKRGSYGYTF. CDR3 nucleotide sequence: TGTGCCAGTAGTATAAAAAGGGGTAGCTATGGCTACACCTTC. The full variable domain, completed using reference TRBV19 and TRBJ1-2, is DGGITQSPKYLFRKEGQNVTLSCEQNLNHDAMYWYRQDPGQGLRLIYYSQIVNDFQKGDIAEGYSVSREKKESFPLTVTSAQKNPTAFYLCASSIKRGSYGYTFGSGTRLTVV.

The J gene is TRBJ2-7, the V gene TRBV7-9, with 7 bases that match TRBD1. The V and J ends lost 5 bases and 6 bases, in that order; junction bases with no gene match: 4. The length of the CDR3 is 12 residues. The V gene's germline CDR1 is SEHNR and CDR2 FQNEAQ (reference sequence). CDR3 nucleotides: TGTGCCAGCAGCCCAGACAGGGCCGAGCAGTACTTC. This gives the protein CASSPDRAEQYF.

The V gene is TRBV2, the J gene TRBJ1-1, with a tentative D call TRBD1 (6 bases). The V and J ends lost 6 bases and 4 bases respectively, with 15 bases between them. The V gene's germline CDR1 is SNHLY and CDR2 FYNNEI. The CDR3 consists of 14 residues. CDR3 region: CASRYRALGTEAFF. CDR3 DNA: TGTGCCAGCAGATACAGGGCCCTGGGCACTGAAGCTTTCTTT.

The chain has TRBV28 and TRBJ1-2, with unresolved D. V dropped 3 bases and J dropped 11 bases, with 10 bases sitting between them. The CDR3 extends over 11 amino acids. Germline lookup yields CDR1 MDHEN and CDR2 SYDVKM. The CDR3 DNA sequence: TGTGCCAGCAGTTTGACGAGGTATTACACCTTC. This gives the protein CASSLTRYYTF.

The rearrangement uses TRBV11-2 and TRBJ2-1; 11 nucleotides align to TRBD2. Germline V gene data show CDR1 as SGHAT and CDR2 as FQNNGV. The CDR3 is made up of 15 amino acids. The ends lost 1 base at V and 15 bases at J; junction bases unmatched: 11. The DNA for the CDR3 is TGTGCCAGCAGCTTAGCTGGAGTAGCGGGAGGGCCGGGGTTCTTC. Protein: CASSLAGVAGGPGFF.

This clone was picked up one time. V and J are TRBV7-9 and TRBJ2-7; 8 bases fit TRBD1. V was pared by 5 bases and J by 4 bases, with 13 bases of the junction left unmatched. The CDR3 is made up of 16 amino acids. CDR1 is SEHNR, CDR2 FQNEAQ, per germline (reference sequence). CDR3 bases: TGTGCCAGCAGCACGTTTGGACAGGGATTAGGGTACGAGCAGTACTTC. This translates into CASSTFGQGLGYEQYF.

This chain links TRBV4-1 with TRBJ2-2, with 12 bases lining up with TRBD2. V was pared by 3 bases and J by 9 bases, with 5 bases of the junction left unmatched. CDR3 length equals 15 residues. Germline V gene sequence: CDR1 MGHRA, CDR2 YSYEKL. This CDR3 reads CASSHTSGRHRELFF. The CDR3 DNA is TGCGCCAGCAGCCACACTAGCGGGAGGCACCGGGAGCTGTTTTTT.

The chain recombines TRBV2 with TRBJ2-3; 9 bases fit TRBD2. Losses at the gene ends were 6 bases for V and 8 bases for J; bases not matched to a gene: 15. The CDR3 extends over 16 amino acids. CDR1 is SNHLY and CDR2 is FYNNEI in the germline V gene. The CDR3: CASRVGTSSLQTTQYF. Here the CDR3 DNA reads TGTGCCAGCAGAGTAGGGACTAGCAGCCTCCAAACTACGCAGTATTTT.

The rearrangement links TRBV2 to TRBJ1-2; 8 bases line up with TRBD1. Germline V gene sequence: CDR1 SNHLY, CDR2 FYNNEI. This CDR3 is built from 12 residues. With V trimmed by 6 bases and J by 4 bases, 1 base remained unmatched. The CDR3 here is CASSGQGYGYTF. The CDR3 nucleotides are TGTGCCAGCAGCGGACAGGGCTATGGCTACACCTTC.